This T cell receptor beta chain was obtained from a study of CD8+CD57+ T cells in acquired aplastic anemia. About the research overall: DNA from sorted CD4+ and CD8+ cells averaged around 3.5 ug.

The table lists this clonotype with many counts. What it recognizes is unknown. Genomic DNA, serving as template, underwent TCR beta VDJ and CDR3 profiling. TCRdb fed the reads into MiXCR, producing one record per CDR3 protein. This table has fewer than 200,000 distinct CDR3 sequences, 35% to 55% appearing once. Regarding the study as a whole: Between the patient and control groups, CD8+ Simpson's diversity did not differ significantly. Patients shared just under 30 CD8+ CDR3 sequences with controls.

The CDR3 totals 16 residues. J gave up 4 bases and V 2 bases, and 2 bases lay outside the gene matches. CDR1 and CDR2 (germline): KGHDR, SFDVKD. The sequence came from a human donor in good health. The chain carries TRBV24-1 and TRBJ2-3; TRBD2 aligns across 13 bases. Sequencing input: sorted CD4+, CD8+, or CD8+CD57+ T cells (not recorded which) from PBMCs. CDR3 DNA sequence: TGTGCCACCAGTGATTCCGGACTAGCGGGAGCAGATACGCAGTATTTT. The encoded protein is CATSDSGLAGADTQYF.